Listed below are T cell receptor beta chains from one sample, sequenced in a study of cytomegalovirus exposure and HLA in healthy donors. The protocol was immunoSEQ multiplex PCR, while the TCRdb copy is restricted to in-frame clones and leaves out a portion. Here the sample spans fewer than 250,000 clones, 77% being singletons. Sequencing input: PBMCs. All receptors come from a young woman in good health and CMV-seropositive. Both conserved end residues are trimmed from each CDR3.

CDR3	V	length
ASINRDSPNEQY	TRBV27	12
ASSPAGGPQETQY	TRBV5-6	13
ASRAGTAKETQY	TRBV5-4	12
AQGQVMEKLF	TRBV30	10
AWSGVGNQPQH	TRBV30	11
ASSLEGLKLAHEQY	TRBV5-1	14
ASSTRQALRNTQY	TRBV6-5	13
AISEVAGETQY	TRBV10-3	11
AWSVTAGGKYEQY	TRBV30	13
AWSGSGGVYSSSYNSPLH	TRBV30	18
ASSRDRGSNEQF	TRBV27	12
ARSRGAREMCEQY	TRBV9	13
ASLTQETQY	TRBV7-9	9
ASSQPGTAYEQY	TRBV7-9	12
ASSFPPYEQY	TRBV19	10
ASSPRQTTGELF	TRBV7-2	12
ASSRLTTKGEKLF	TRBV2	13
ASSMLDMNTEAF	TRBV19	12
ASSQDRTGGAGELF	TRBV4-1	14
DSSQGREGDYGYT	TRBV4-2	13
ASSSHLTGRNEQF	TRBV6-6	13
ASSYSGGRGRETQY	TRBV6-5	14
AIRTDAGGSPLH	TRBV10-3	12
ASSLDRSEQF	TRBV4-1	10
ASSLVGNSPLH	TRBV7-2	11
ASSPGEGASKNIQY	TRBV7-9	14
ASSGNFGGAYEQY	TRBV5-6	13
ASSQDAGGVQPQH	TRBV4-2	13
ASSPREGTNSPLH	TRBV7-9	13
ASSRGNQGTQY	TRBV6-5	11
ASSIAGGSETQY	TRBV19	12
ASRPRETGMPY	TRBV6-1	11
SVEGDGGTDTQY	TRBV29-1	12
ASTLQGARDEQF	TRBV28	12
ASSLGGGKQHTQY	TRBV7-2	13
ASSDPGQGVNGYT	TRBV6-6	13
ASSDRTGGNTEAF	TRBV6-1	13
ASSQDWGNPEAF	TRBV4-3	12
ASSELWTGYEQY	TRBV7-2	12
ASSLGLADATDTQY	TRBV6-6	14
ASSYSRGNEKLF	TRBV6-5	12
ASSILLGQQETQY	TRBV7-6	13
ASRPRTTSSYEQY	TRBV6-6	13
ASSPYLETDTQY	TRBV6-5	12
ASSPQGRPTEAF	TRBV19	12
ASFSQATEAF	TRBV7-9	10
ASSRSTGGSGYT	TRBV6-5	12
ASIQTGSSYEQY	TRBV6-4	12
ASSSRGQWNTEAF	TRBV5-4	13
ASSRGGLYTDTQY	TRBV6-4	13
ASSLDTEGAGELF	TRBV5-1	13
AIKGASGGSYEQY	TRBV10-3	13
ASSQRADWSYEQY	TRBV7-9	13
ASSAPRTGYGYGYT	TRBV28	14
ASSLAGTGMAKQF	TRBV11-3	13
ASSSPSYGYT	TRBV6-5	10
ASSAATVNEQF	TRBV9	11